This is a list of T cell receptor beta chains from one sample in a study of blood T cell repertoires in COVID-19. Profiling relied on immunoSEQ multiplex PCR, and the TCRdb table lists in-frame clones only, not all of them. The sample carries approximately 170,000 clones, over 65% recorded once. Specimen: PBMCs or T cells enriched from blood (not recorded which). The receptors here all came from a woman between 45 and 65 years old who had recovered from COVID-19. Both conserved end residues are part of each CDR3. D genes are given only for firm matches. Clone size is shown for a subset of rows, as once, few, many or a class of expanded clone.

size | D | J | V | CDR3 | DNA
once | . | TRBJ1-4 | TRBV6-5 | CASAAGPQGYEKLFF | TGTGCCAGCGCCGCCGGACCACAGGGCTATGAAAAACTGTTTTTT
. | TRBD1 | TRBJ1-5 | TRBV6-2/TRBV6-3 | CASSSPGQGSWSNQPQHF | TGTGCCAGCAGTAGTCCGGGACAGGGGTCGTGGAGCAATCAGCCCCAGCATTTT
. | . | TRBJ1-5 | TRBV7-9 | CASSLATGMGNQPQHF | TGTGCCAGCAGCTTAGCTACAGGGATGGGCAATCAGCCCCAGCATTTT
few | . | TRBJ2-3 | TRBV5-4 | CASSSGTDTQYF | TGTGCCAGCAGCTCCGGCACAGATACGCAGTATTTT
. | . | TRBJ1-2 | TRBV6-5 | CASSYSYHYGYTF | TGTGCCAGCAGTTACTCGTATCACTATGGCTACACCTTC
. | . | TRBJ2-1 | TRBV21-1 | CASNRPVGGGGHEQFF | TGTGCCAGCAACCGGCCCGTCGGCGGGGGGGGGCATGAGCAGTTCTTC
. | . | TRBJ1-6 | TRBV4-1 | CASSRGLDNSPLHF | TGCGCCAGCAGCCGCGGACTGGATAATTCACCCCTCCACTTT
once | TRBD1 | TRBJ2-2 | TRBV18 | CASSPRQGNTGELFF | TGTGCCAGCTCACCTAGACAGGGAAACACCGGGGAGCTGTTTTTT
. | TRBD1 | TRBJ2-1 | TRBV4-3 | CASSLTGEDEQFF | TGCGCCAGCAGCCTGACAGGGGAGGATGAGCAGTTCTTC
. | TRBD1 | TRBJ1-4 | TRBV28 | CASSGGQEGANEKLFF | TGTGCCAGCAGTGGGGGACAGGAGGGCGCTAATGAAAAACTGTTTTTT
. | . | TRBJ1-2 | TRBV28 | CASTGLDQNYGYTF | TGTGCCAGCACGGGGTTGGACCAGAACTATGGCTACACCTTC
. | . | TRBJ2-5 | TRBV5-1 | CASSLDAGPLETQYF | TGCGCCAGCAGCTTGGATGCAGGGCCCCTCGAGACCCAGTACTTC
. | TRBD2 | TRBJ2-4 | TRBV7-2 | CASSLANASGGRKNIQYF | TGTGCCAGCAGCTTAGCGAACGCTAGCGGGGGGCGCAAAAACATTCAGTACTTC
. | . | TRBJ2-2 | TRBV29-1 | CSGAADTGELFF | TGCAGCGGGGCAGCGGACACCGGGGAGCTGTTTTTT
. | TRBD1 | TRBJ1-2 | TRBV5-6 | CASSSTGYGYTF | TGTGCCAGCAGCTCGACAGGGTATGGCTACACCTTC
. | . | TRBJ1-6 | TRBV28 | CASSLWSGGSPLHF | TGTGCCAGCAGTTTATGGAGCGGTGGTTCACCCCTCCACTTT
few | . | TRBJ1-1 | TRBV18 | CASSQGLEVTEAFF | TGTGCCAGCTCACAAGGGTTGGAGGTCACTGAAGCTTTCTTT
. | TRBD1 | TRBJ2-1 | TRBV28 | CASSLWPLKGAGNNEQFF | TGTGCCAGCAGTTTATGGCCCCTCAAGGGGGCTGGGAACAATGAGCAGTTCTTC
. | . | TRBJ1-5 | TRBV7-8 | CASSSGHPNQPQHF | TGTGCCAGCAGCTCGGGACACCCTAATCAGCCCCAGCATTTT
. | TRBD2 | TRBJ2-3 | TRBV11-2 | CASSLAPGGSSTDTQYF | TGTGCCAGCAGCTTAGCCCCGGGGGGGTCTAGCACAGATACGCAGTATTTT
. | . | TRBJ1-3 | TRBV2 | CASILFSGNTIYF | TGTGCCAGCATTCTCTTCTCTGGAAACACCATATATTTT
. | . | TRBJ2-5 | TRBV7-2 | CASSLGTSIETQYF | TGTGCCAGCAGCTTAGGTACTAGCATAGAGACCCAGTACTTC